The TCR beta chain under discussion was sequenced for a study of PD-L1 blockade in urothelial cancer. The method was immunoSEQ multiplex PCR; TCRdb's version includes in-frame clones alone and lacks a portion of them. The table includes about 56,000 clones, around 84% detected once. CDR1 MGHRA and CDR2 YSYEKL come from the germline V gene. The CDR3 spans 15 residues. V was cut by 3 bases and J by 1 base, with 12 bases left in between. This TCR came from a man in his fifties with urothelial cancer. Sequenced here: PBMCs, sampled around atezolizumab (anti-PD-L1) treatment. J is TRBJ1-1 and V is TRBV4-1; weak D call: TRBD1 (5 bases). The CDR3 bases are TGCGCCAGCAGCCAGGCCGACAGACGGAACACTGAAGCTTTCTTT. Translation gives CASSQADRRNTEAFF.